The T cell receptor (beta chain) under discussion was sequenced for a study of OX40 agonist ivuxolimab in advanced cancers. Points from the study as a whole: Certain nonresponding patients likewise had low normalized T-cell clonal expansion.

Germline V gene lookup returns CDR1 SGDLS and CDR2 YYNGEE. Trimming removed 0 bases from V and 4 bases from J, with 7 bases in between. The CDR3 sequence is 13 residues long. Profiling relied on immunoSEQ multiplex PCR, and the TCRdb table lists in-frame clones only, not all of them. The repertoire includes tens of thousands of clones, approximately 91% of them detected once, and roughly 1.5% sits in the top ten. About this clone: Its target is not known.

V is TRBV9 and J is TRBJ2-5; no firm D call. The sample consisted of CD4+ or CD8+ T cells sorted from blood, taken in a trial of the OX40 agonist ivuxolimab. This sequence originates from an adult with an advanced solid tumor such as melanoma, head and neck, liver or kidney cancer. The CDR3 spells CASSVGFGETQYF. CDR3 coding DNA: TGTGCCAGCAGCGTAGGGTTCGGAGAGACCCAGTACTTC.